Detailed here is one T cell receptor beta chain. CDR3 length equals 12 residues. Trimming removed 5 bases from V and 6 bases from J, with 10 bases in between. The germline V gene has CDR1 PRHDT and CDR2 FYEKMQ (reference sequence). This sample stems from a study of blood T cell repertoires in COVID-19. Study at large: Donors in the United States, Italy and Spain gave samples during acute or convalescent COVID-19. T cells, B-cell-depleted T cells, or PBMCs supplied cDNA or gDNA.

Source study methods: Amplification with reference gene primers provided the estimates of nucleated cell counts. This table comes from immunoSEQ multiplex PCR, and its TCRdb copy is limited to in-frame clones, with some not included. V and J calls and clone size are those listed in that table; D and trimming were worked out from the DNA. The sample shows approximately 250,000 clones, nearly 95% of them seen only once. Recruited during active infection, patients (from Seattle) were subsequently followed longitudinally. What was sequenced was peripheral blood. The origin of this receptor is a man younger than 45 with COVID-19, enrolled during active disease. The rearrangement links TRBV13 to TRBJ1-1; the D gene is possibly TRBD1 (5 bases). This CDR3 reads CASSPRVAEAFF. CDR3 bases: TGTGCCAGCAGCCCCAGGGTTGCTGAAGCTTTCTTT. Drawing the rest from reference TRBV13 and TRBJ1-1, the complete variable domain is AAGVIQSPRHLIKEKRETATLKCYPIPRHDTVYWYQQGPGQDPQFLISFYEKMQSDKGSIPDRFSAQQFSDYHSELNMSSLELGDSALYFCASSPRVAEAFFGQGTRLTVV.